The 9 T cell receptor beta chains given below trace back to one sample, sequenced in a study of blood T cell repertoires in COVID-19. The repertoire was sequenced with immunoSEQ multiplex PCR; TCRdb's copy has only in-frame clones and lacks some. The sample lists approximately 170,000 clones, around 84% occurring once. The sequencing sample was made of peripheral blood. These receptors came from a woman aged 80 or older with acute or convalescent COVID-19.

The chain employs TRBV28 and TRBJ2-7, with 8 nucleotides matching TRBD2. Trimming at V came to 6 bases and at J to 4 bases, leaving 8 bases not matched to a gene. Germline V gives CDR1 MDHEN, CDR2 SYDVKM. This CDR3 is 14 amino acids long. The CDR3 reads CASSPLRGGYEQYF. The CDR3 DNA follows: TGTGCCAGCAGCCCCCTTCGGGGGGGGTACGAGCAGTACTTC.

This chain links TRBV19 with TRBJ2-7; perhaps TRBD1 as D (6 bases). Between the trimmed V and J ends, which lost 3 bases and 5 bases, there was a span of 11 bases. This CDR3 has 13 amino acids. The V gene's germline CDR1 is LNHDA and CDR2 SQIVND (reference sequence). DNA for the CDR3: TGTGCCAGTAGTATCACAGGGAGCCACGAGCAGTACTTC. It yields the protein CASSITGSHEQYF.

CDR3 protein: CASSIQGLYNEQFF. The CDR3 DNA is TGTGCCAGTAGTATACAGGGATTATACAATGAGCAGTTCTTC. This chain joins TRBV19 and TRBJ2-1; possible D gene TRBD1, 5 bases. This CDR3 comprises 14 residues. CDR1 and CDR2 (germline): LNHDA, SQIVND (reference sequence). The V gene lost 2 bases and the J gene lost 4 bases, with 9 bases spanning the gap.

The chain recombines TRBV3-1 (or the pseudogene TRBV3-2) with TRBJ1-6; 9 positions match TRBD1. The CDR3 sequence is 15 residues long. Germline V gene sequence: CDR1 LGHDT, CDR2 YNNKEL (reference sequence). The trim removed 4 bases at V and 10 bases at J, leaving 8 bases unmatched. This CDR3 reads CASSRRRGQGSPLHF. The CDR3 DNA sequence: TGTGCCAGCAGCCGTCGCCGGGGACAGGGATCACCCCTCCACTTT.

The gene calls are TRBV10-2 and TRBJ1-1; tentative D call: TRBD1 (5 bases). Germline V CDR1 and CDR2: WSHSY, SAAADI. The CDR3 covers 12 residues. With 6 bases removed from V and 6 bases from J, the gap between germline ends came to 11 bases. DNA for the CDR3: TGCGCCAGCAGGGAACCGGGGGCTGAAGCTTTCTTT. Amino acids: CASREPGAEAFF.

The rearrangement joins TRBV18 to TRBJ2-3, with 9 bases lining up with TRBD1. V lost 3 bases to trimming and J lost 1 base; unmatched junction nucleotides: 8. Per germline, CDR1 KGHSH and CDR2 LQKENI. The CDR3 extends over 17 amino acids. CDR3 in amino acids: CASSPLWGQGGTDTQYF. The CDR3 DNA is TGTGCCAGCTCACCCCTATGGGGACAGGGTGGCACAGATACGCAGTATTTT.

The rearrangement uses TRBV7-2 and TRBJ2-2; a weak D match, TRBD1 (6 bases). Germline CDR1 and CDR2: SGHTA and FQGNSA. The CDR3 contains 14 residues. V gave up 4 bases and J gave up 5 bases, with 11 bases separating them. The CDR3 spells CASSSRQDTGELFF. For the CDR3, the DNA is TGTGCCAGCAGCTCCCGACAGGATACCGGGGAGCTGTTTTTT.

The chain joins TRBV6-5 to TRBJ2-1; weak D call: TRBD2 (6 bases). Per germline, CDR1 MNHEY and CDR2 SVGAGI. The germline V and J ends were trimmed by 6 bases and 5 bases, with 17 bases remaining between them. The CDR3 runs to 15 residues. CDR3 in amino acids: CASREGGSAHNEQFF. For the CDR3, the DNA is TGTGCCAGCAGGGAGGGAGGCTCCGCCCACAATGAGCAGTTCTTC.

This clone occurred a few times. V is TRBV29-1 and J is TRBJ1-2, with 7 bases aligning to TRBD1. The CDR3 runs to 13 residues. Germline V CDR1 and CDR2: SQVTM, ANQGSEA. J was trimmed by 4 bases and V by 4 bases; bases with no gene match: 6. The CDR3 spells CSVGRGGGYGYTF. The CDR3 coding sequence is TGCAGCGTTGGCCGAGGGGGCGGCTATGGCTACACCTTC.